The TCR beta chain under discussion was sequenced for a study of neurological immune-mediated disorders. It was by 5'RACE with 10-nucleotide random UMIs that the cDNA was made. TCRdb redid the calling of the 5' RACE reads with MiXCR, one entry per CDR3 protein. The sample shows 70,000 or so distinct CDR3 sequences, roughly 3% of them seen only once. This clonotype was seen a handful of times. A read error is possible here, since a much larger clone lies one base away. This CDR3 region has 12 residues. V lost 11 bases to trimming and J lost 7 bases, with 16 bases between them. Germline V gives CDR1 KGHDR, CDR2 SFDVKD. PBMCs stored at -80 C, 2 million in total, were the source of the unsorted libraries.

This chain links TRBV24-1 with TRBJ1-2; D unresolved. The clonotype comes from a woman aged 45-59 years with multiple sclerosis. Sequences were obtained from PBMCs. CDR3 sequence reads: CANGEGVGGYTF. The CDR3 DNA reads TGTGCCAACGGTGAGGGAGTAGGTGGCTACACCTTC.